The 19 T cell receptor beta chains given below trace back to one sample, sequenced in a study of blood T cell repertoires in COVID-19. Using immunoSEQ multiplex PCR, the repertoire was profiled, and TCRdb retains in-frame clones only, with some absent. Altogether under 45,000 clones are present, 76% being singletons, with the ten largest covering 25% to 35%. Sequenced input: peripheral blood. The source of these receptors is an elderly man with acute or convalescent COVID-19.

The chain is built from TRBV27 and TRBJ2-3; maybe TRBD1 (6 bases). The length of the CDR3 is 15 residues. Germline-derived CDR1 and CDR2 are MNHEY and SMNVEV (reference sequence). V was pared by 5 bases and J by 1 base, with 13 bases between. This CDR3 reads CASSTDSVRTDTQYF. CDR3 coding DNA: TGTGCCAGCAGTACGGACAGTGTTCGCACAGATACGCAGTATTTT.

This sequence joins TRBV6-5 and TRBJ2-7; 8 bases are shared with TRBD2. V lost 8 bases, J lost 2 bases, and 11 bases stayed unmatched. Germline CDR1 is MNHEY and CDR2 is SVGAGI. CDR3 size: 15 residues. CDR3 sequence: CASAPGGASAYEQYF. The DNA for the CDR3 is TGTGCCAGCGCCCCGGGGGGGGCGTCCGCCTACGAGCAGTACTTC.

J is TRBJ1-6 and V is TRBV19, with a possible D match to TRBD1 (6 bases). This CDR3 comprises 16 residues. CDR1 LNHDA and CDR2 SQIVND come from the germline V gene (reference sequence). Trimming removed 7 bases at V and 9 bases at J, with 22 bases between. The CDR3 DNA is TGTGCCAGTACCTTAGCCGGCGGCGTGGGGGCTTCACCCCTCCACTTT. This sequence encodes CASTLAGGVGASPLHF.

The gene calls are TRBV19 and TRBJ1-1, with D uncertain. This CDR3 is built from 12 residues. V shed 1 base and J shed 5 bases, with 5 bases lying between them. Germline V CDR1 and CDR2: LNHDA, SQIVND (reference sequence). CDR3 bases: TGTGCCAGTAGTATAGCCGGGACTGAAGCTTTCTTT. It is translated as CASSIAGTEAFF.

The J gene is TRBJ2-1, the V gene TRBV7-9, with 10 bases that match TRBD2. V trimming: 5 bases; J trimming: 8 bases; junction bases outside the gene matches: 9. This CDR3 is built from 15 residues. Germline V gene sequence: CDR1 SEHNR, CDR2 FQNEAQ (reference sequence). In nucleotides, the CDR3 is TGTGCCAGCAGCCCGGGACTAGCGATTGACTATGAGCAGTTCTTC. This sequence encodes CASSPGLAIDYEQFF.

This chain connects TRBV12-3 or TRBV12-4 to TRBJ2-1; 11 nucleotides match TRBD2. CDR3 length equals 13 residues. V dropped 10 bases and J dropped 6; count of bases not matched to a gene: 5. CDR3 in DNA: TGTGCCATCCCCGGGACTAGCGGCAATGAGCAGTTCTTC. The encoded protein is CAIPGTSGNEQFF.

The rearrangement links TRBV3-1 (or the pseudogene TRBV3-2) to TRBJ2-1, with 11 bases aligning to TRBD2. The V gene's germline CDR1 is LGHDT and CDR2 YNNKEL (reference sequence). The CDR3 spans 16 residues. J was trimmed by 5 bases and V by 0 bases; bases with no gene match: 3. CDR3 nucleotide sequence: TGTGCCAGCAGCCAAGAACGACTAGCGGGGAACAATGAGCAGTTCTTC. This codes for CASSQERLAGNNEQFF.

This chain connects TRBV19 to TRBJ2-5, with D possibly being TRBD1 (5 bases). The CDR3 consists of 14 residues. In germline, CDR1 is LNHDA, CDR2 SQIVND (reference sequence). With 1 base removed from V and 5 bases from J, the gap between germline ends came to 11 bases. The CDR3 is CASSIGQGAETQYF. Here the CDR3 DNA reads TGTGCCAGTAGTATAGGGCAAGGGGCGGAGACCCAGTACTTC.

The chain is built from TRBV3-1 (or the pseudogene TRBV3-2) and TRBJ2-7, with D possibly TRBD2 on 7 matching bases. The germline V gene encodes CDR1 LGHDT and CDR2 YNNKEL (reference sequence). The germline V and J ends were trimmed by 1 base and 4 bases, with 11 bases remaining between them. CDR3 length: 14 amino acids. The CDR3, as DNA: TGTGCCAGCAGCCAAGTTCGGGGGGCTTACGAGCAGTACTTC. Translation: CASSQVRGAYEQYF.

The V and J genes are TRBV10-3 and TRBJ1-1; unclear D gene. V was clipped by 2 bases and J by 2 bases, with 6 bases between them. The CDR3 runs to 13 residues. Germline values: CDR1 ENHRY, CDR2 SYGVKD. In nucleotides, the CDR3 is TGTGCCATCAGTGAGGGCGGAAACACTGAAGCTTTCTTT. Protein: CAISEGGNTEAFF.

The gene calls are TRBV10-2 and TRBJ1-4; a possible D gene is TRBD1 (5 bases). V lost 7 bases and J lost 6, with 12 bases in between. The CDR3 has 13 amino acids. Looked up from germline, CDR1 is WSHSY and CDR2 is SAAADI. CDR3 nucleotides: TGCGCCAGCACGGGGGGGAATTATGAAAAACTGTTTTTT. Translating it yields CASTGGNYEKLFF.

The V and J genes are TRBV5-1 and TRBJ2-3; D ambiguous. The CDR3 runs 12 residues. V lost 4 bases and J 3 bases, leaving 6 bases between the germline ends. Germline values: CDR1 SGHRS, CDR2 YFSETQ. CDR3 amino acids: CASSTSTDTQYF. The CDR3 coding sequence is TGCGCCAGCAGCACCAGTACAGATACGCAGTATTTT.

The chain joins TRBV6-7 to TRBJ2-5; no definite D call. TRBV6-7 qualifies as an ORF whose function is uncertain. The CDR3 totals 15 residues. V was shortened by 0 bases and J by 2 bases, with 10 bases between the two germline ends. The chain's CDR3 is CASSYSRLEQETQYF. CDR3 sequence (DNA): TGTGCCAGCAGTTACTCTCGTTTAGAGCAAGAGACCCAGTACTTC.

CDR3 loop: CASSLDTSSGNTIYF. The CDR3 nucleotides are TGCGCCAGCAGCCTGGACACTAGCTCTGGAAACACCATATATTTT. The J gene is TRBJ1-3, the V gene TRBV5-1; TRBD1 is a possible D gene (5 bases). Germline values: CDR1 SGHRS, CDR2 YFSETQ. This CDR3 has 15 amino acids. The V gene lost 4 bases and the J gene lost 0 bases, with 11 bases spanning the gap.

CDR3 loop: CASRTQGIEAFF. CDR3 coding DNA: TGTGCCAGCAGAACTCAGGGGATTGAAGCTTTCTTT. The rearrangement joins TRBV12-3 or TRBV12-4 to TRBJ1-1, with D possibly matching TRBD1 (6 bases). The length of the CDR3 is 12 residues. V was trimmed by 6 bases and J by 7 bases, leaving 12 bases between them.

This clone is judged medium-sized (0.01 to 0.1%). The gene calls are TRBV7-9 and TRBJ1-5; D may be TRBD1 (6 bases). Deletions cut 6 bases from V and 2 bases from J, with 14 bases between. CDR1 and CDR2 from the germline V gene are SEHNR and FQNEAQ (reference sequence). The CDR3 totals 15 residues. This chain's CDR3 is CASRTGYRGNQPQHF. The CDR3 DNA reads as TGTGCCAGCAGAACGGGTTACAGGGGCAATCAGCCCCAGCATTTT.

This clone has only a few counts. The identical CDR3 is also encoded by other nucleotide sequences in the sample. The chain employs TRBV11-1 and TRBJ2-1; 8 bases line up with TRBD1. Trimming removed 2 bases from V and 6 bases from J; junction bases left unmatched: 9. The CDR3 extends over 16 amino acids. Germline V gene sequence: CDR1 SGHAT, CDR2 FQDESV (reference sequence). As DNA, the CDR3 is TGTGCCAGCAGCTTATTTGGGACAGGTATGGTCAATGAGCAGTTCTTC. It is translated as CASSLFGTGMVNEQFF.

The chain couples TRBV7-2 to TRBJ2-3, with 15 bases that match TRBD2. Trimming at V came to 3 bases and at J to 0 bases, leaving 7 bases not matched to a gene. The V gene's germline CDR1 is SGHTA and CDR2 FQGNSA. This CDR3 region has 19 residues. The CDR3 is CASSLALGTSGGSTDTQYF. The CDR3 DNA follows: TGTGCCAGCAGCTTGGCCCTCGGGACTAGCGGGGGGAGCACAGATACGCAGTATTTT.

Here the CDR3 DNA reads TGCGCCAGCAGCGACGGGAACCTTGGGACTGAAGCTTTCTTT. It encodes CASSDGNLGTEAFF. V is TRBV5-1 and J is TRBJ1-1; D gene uncertain. The CDR3 has 14 amino acids. Germline CDR1 is SGHRS and CDR2 is YFSETQ. V was clipped by 4 bases and J by 5 bases, with 15 bases between them.